A single sample is the source of the 3 T cell receptor beta chains below, sequenced in a study of identical twins. TCRdb re-called the 5' RACE reads with MiXCR, one entry per CDR3 protein. The sample lists fewer than 500,000 distinct CDR3 sequences; roughly an eighth were seen once. These same data were also listed under a study on yellow fever vaccine responses in identical twins.

The source material was CD4+ T cells sorted from blood. Receptors originate from a woman aged 18-29 years in good health.

This clonotype appeared a few times. The chain couples TRBV7-2 to TRBJ2-2; unclear D gene. This CDR3 has 13 amino acids. Trimming shortened V by 5 bases and J by 6 bases, and 10 bases separated the two germline ends. Germline values: CDR1 SGHTA, CDR2 FQGNSA. CDR3: CASSPMAAGELFF. In DNA, the CDR3 is TGTGCCAGCAGCCCGATGGCCGCCGGGGAGCTGTTTTTT.

This clonotype was seen repeatedly, ten times or more. The V gene is TRBV5-1, the J gene TRBJ2-5; D ambiguous. CDR1 SGHRS and CDR2 YFSETQ come from the germline V gene. The length of the CDR3 is 15 residues. V shed 4 bases and J shed 0 bases, with 13 bases lying between them. The CDR3 DNA follows: TGCGCCAGCAGCACCGAACGACGGTACCAAGAGACCCAGTACTTC. It codes for CASSTERRYQETQYF.

The chain combines TRBV9 with TRBJ2-5, with D possibly being TRBD2 (6 bases). CDR3 length equals 17 residues. Germline values: CDR1 SGDLS, CDR2 YYNGEE. V lost 0 bases and J 1 base, leaving 16 bases between the germline ends. The CDR3 DNA reads as TGTGCCAGCAGCGTAGCGGAGCGTGGGGGACTCCAAGAGACCCAGTACTTC. It is translated as CASSVAERGGLQETQYF.